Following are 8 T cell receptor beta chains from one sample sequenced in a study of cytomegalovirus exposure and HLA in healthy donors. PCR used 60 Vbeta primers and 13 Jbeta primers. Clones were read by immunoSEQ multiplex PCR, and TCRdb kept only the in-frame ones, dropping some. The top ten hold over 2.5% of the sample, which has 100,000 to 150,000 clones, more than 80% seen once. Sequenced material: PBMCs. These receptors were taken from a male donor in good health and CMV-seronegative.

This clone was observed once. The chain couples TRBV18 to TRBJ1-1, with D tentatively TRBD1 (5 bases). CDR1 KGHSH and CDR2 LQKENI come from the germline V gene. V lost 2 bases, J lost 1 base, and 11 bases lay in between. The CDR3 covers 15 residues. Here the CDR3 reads CASSPISGGNTEAFF. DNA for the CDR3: TGTGCCAGCTCACCAATTTCGGGGGGGAACACTGAAGCTTTCTTT.

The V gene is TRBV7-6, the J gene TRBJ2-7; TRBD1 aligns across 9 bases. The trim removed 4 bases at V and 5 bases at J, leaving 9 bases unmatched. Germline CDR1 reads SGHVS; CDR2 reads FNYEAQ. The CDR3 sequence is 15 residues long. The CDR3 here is CASSSARDRDHEQYF. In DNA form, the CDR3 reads TGTGCCAGCAGCTCTGCCCGGGACAGGGACCACGAGCAGTACTTC.

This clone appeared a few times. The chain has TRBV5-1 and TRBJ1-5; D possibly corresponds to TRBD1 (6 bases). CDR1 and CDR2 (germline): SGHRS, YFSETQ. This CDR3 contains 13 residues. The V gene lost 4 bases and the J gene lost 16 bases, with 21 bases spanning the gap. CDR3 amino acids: CASSPEPGTSKHF. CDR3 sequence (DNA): TGCGCCAGCAGCCCGGAACCCGGGACATCCAAACATTTT.

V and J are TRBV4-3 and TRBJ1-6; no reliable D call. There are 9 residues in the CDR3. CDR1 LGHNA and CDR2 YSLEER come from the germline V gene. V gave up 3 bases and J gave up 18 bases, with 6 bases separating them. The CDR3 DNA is TGCGCCAGCAGCCAGGAGGGCCACTTT. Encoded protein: CASSQEGHF.

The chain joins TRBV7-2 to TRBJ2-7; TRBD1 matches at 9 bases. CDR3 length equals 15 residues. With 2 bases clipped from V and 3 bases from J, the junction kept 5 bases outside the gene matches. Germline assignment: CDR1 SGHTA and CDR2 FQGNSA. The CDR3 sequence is CASSLNRGPDYEQYF. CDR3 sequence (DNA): TGTGCCAGCAGCTTAAACAGGGGGCCAGACTACGAGCAGTACTTC.

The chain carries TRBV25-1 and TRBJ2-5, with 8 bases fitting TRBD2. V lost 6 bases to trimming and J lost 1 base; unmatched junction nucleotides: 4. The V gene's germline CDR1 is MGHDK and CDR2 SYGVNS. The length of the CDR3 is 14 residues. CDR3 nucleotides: TGTGCCAGCAGGAGTAGCGGGACCCAAGAGACCCAGTACTTC. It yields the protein CASRSSGTQETQYF.

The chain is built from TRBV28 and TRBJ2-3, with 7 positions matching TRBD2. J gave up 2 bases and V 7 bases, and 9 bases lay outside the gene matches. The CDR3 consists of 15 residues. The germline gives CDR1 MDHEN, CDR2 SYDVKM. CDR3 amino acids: CASTPSSGHTDTQYF. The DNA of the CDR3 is TGTGCCAGCACCCCGTCTAGCGGACACACAGATACGCAGTATTTT.

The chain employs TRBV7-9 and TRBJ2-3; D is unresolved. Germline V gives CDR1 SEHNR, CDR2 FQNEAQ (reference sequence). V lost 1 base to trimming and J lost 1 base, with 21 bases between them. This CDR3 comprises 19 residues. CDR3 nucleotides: TGTGCCAGCAGCTTAGGAATGATGCGCGGAAGACCACGCACAGATACGCAGTATTTT. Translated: CASSLGMMRGRPRTDTQYF.